This T cell receptor beta chain was identified in a study of blood T cell repertoires in COVID-19 (dated by TCRdb to 2018 to 2020). General notes on the study: The collaborator samples originated in the United States, Italy and Spain and spanned the acute and convalescent phases of COVID-19. The material from the prospective study consisted of cDNA or gDNA derived from T cells, B-cell-depleted T cells, or PBMCs. The dataset comprised deeply sampled blood TCRbeta repertoires from subjects exposed to, actively infected with, or recovered from COVID-19. A freely available public database, intended as a resource for researchers studying the immune response to SARS-CoV-2, is where the repertoires were released. The samples were drawn from the first 160 participants of the ongoing ImmuneRACE study and from 950 to 1,500 subjects provided by 6 global collaborators. Nearly every sample came with metadata listing a de-identified subject ID, COVID-19 status, age in years and sex. HLA class I and class II types, where available, came from metadata supplied by the sample provider rather than from assay-based typing.

The immunoSEQ Assay, a bias-controlled multiplex PCR, was used to amplify TCRbeta CDR3 regions from genomic DNA. In the original analysis: The number of nucleated cells in each sample was estimated from the amplification of reference gene primers within the assay. To quantify the absolute abundance of each unique TCRbeta CDR3 rearrangement, sequence reads were collapsed and filtered. For each sample, productive Simpson clonality was calculated as the square root of Simpson's diversity index over productive rearrangements. TCRdb holds this immuneACCESS table with in-frame rearrangements only. Some clones are missing; in checked studies, unresolved V genes explain under half, and the rest has no known cause. D and trimming come from the DNA, and the V and J calls and clone size come from that table. Present in this sample are 450,000 to 500,000 clones, roughly 85% of which were seen just once. The ten largest account for more than 3% of the sample.

General study outcomes and caveats: How much clinical and demographic metadata was included differed by source and by participant, and the metadata was provided uncurated.

Whole blood was collected in K2EDTA tubes by collaborating institutions according to the institutions' own protocols. For TCRbeta analysis, collaborators shipped samples in one of three forms: frozen whole blood, isolated PBMCs, or DNA extracted from either of those sample types. CDR1 and CDR2, looked up from the germline V gene, are SGHRS and YFSETQ. The CDR3 spans 13 residues, from the cysteine through the phenylalanine. CDR3 DNA is the only sequence kept; it has 39 bases, read in frame from the first base. V is reduced by 7 bases and J by 5 bases, leaving a spacing of 15 bases between them. With respect to this clone: There is no known antigen for this receptor. Base quality data are lacking; no much larger clone is found one base away.

Recombination linked TRBV5-1 to TRBJ2-5, with a weak D call of TRBD2 (6 bases match). The material sequenced was peripheral blood. The TCR originated in a human donor in a cohort sampled during active COVID-19. The nucleotides are TGCGCCAGCGTCGGGGGAGTGGGGGAGACCCAGTACTTC. This sequence encodes CASVGGVGETQYF.